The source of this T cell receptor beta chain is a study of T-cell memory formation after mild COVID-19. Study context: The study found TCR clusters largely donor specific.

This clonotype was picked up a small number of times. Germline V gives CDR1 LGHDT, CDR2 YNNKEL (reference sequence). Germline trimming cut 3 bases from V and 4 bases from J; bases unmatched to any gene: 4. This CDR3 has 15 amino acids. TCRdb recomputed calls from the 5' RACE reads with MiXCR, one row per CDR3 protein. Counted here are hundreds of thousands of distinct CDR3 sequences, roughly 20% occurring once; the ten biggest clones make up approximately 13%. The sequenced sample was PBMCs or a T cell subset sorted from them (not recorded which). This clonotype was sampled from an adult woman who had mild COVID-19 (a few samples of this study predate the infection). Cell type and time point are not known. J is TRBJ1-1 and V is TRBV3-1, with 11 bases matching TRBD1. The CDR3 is CASSHHGTGGTEAFF. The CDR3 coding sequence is TGTGCCAGCAGCCACCACGGGACAGGGGGCACTGAAGCTTTCTTT.